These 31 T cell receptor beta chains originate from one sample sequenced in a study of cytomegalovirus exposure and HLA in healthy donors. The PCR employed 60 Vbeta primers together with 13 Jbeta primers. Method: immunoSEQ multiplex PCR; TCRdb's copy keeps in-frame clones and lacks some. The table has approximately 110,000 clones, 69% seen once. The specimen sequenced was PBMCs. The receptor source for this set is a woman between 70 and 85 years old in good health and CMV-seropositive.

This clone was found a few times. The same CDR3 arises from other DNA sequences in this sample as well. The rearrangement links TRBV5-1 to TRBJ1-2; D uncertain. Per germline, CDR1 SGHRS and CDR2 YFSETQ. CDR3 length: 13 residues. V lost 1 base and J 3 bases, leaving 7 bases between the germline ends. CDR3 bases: TGCGCCAGCAGCTTGAGAACAGACTATGGCTACACCTTC. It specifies CASSLRTDYGYTF.

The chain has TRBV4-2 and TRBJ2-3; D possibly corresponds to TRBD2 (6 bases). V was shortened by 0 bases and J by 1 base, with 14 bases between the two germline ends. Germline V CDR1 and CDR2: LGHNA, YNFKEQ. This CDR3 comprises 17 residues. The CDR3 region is CASSQDSGRGGTDTQYF. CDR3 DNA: TGTGCCAGCAGCCAAGATTCCGGGCGGGGCGGCACAGATACGCAGTATTTT.

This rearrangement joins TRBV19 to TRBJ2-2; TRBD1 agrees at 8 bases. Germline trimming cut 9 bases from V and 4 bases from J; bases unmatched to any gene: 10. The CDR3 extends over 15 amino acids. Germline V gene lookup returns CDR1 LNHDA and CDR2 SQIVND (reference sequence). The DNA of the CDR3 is TGTGCCAGCCATAAGCAGGGGGCCGGCACCGGGGAGCTGTTTTTT. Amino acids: CASHKQGAGTGELFF.

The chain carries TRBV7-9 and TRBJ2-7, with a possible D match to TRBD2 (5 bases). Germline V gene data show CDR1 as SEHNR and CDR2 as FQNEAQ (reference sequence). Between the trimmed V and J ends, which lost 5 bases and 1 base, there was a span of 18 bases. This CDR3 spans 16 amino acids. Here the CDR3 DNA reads TGTGCCAGCAGCGACGGAGGCTGGGAGAGATCCTACGAGCAGTACTTC. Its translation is CASSDGGWERSYEQYF. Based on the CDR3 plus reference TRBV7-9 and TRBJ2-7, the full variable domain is DTGVSQNPRHKITKRGQNVTFRCDPISEHNRLYWYRQTLGQGPEFLTYFQNEAQLEKSRLLSDRFSAERPKGSFSTLEIQRTEQGDSAMYLCASSDGGWERSYEQYFGPGTRLTVT.

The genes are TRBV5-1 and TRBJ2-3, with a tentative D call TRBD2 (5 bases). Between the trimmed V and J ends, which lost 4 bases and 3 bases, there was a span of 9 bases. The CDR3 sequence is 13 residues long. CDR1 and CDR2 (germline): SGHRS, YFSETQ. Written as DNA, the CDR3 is TGCGCCAGCAGCCAGCGGTGGACAGATACGCAGTATTTT. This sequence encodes CASSQRWTDTQYF.

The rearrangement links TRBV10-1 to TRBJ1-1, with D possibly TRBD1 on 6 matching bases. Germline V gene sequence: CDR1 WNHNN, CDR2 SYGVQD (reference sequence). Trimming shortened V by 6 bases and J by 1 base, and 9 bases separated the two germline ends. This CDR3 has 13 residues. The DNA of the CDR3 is TGCGCCAGCAGCGTACAGGGGAACACTGAAGCTTTCTTT. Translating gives CASSVQGNTEAFF.

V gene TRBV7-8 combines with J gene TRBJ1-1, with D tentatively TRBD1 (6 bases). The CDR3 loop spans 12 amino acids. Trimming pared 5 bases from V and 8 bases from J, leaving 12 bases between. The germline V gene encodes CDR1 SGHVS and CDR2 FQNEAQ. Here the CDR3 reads CASSRSDREAFF. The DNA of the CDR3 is TGTGCCAGCAGCCGGAGCGACAGGGAAGCTTTCTTT.

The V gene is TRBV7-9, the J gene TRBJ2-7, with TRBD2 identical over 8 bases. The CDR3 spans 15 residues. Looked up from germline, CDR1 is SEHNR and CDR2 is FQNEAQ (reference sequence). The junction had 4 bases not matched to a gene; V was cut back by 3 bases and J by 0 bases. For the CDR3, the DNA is TGTGCCAGCAGCTTGGCGGGGGGCCTCTCCTACGAGCAGTACTTC. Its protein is CASSLAGGLSYEQYF.

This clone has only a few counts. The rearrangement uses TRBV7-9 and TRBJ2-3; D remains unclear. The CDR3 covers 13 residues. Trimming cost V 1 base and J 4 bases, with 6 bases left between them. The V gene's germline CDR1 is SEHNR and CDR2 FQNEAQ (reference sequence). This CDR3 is CASSLVFPDTQYF. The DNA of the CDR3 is TGTGCCAGCAGCTTAGTCTTTCCAGATACGCAGTATTTT. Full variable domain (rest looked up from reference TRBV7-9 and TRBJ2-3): DTGVSQNPRHKITKRGQNVTFRCDPISEHNRLYWYRQTLGQGPEFLTYFQNEAQLEKSRLLSDRFSAERPKGSFSTLEIQRTEQGDSAMYLCASSLVFPDTQYFGPGTRLTVL.

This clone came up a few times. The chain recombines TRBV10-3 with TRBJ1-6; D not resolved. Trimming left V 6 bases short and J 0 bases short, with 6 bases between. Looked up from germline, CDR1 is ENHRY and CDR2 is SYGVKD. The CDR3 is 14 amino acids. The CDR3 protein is CAISRLSYNSPLHF. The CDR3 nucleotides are TGTGCCATCAGCCGACTCTCCTATAATTCACCCCTCCACTTT.

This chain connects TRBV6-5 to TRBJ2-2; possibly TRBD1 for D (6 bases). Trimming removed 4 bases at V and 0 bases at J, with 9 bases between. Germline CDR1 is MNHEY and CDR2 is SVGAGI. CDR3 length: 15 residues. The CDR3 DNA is TGTGCCAGCAGTTTGGGACATTCGAACACCGGGGAGCTGTTTTTT. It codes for CASSLGHSNTGELFF.

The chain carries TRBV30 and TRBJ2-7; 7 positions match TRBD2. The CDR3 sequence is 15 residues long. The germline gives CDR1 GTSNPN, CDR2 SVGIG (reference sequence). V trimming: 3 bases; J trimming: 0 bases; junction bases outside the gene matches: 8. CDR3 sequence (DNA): TGTGCCTGGAGAGAAACTAGCGCGAGCTCCTACGAGCAGTACTTC. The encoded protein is CAWRETSASSYEQYF.

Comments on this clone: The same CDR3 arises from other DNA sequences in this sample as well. CDR3 in DNA: TGTGCCAGTAGTATAGGACAGGGGTCCTACGAGCAGTACTTC. As protein: CASSIGQGSYEQYF. The chain links TRBV19 to TRBJ2-7; 8 bases agree with TRBD1. CDR1 and CDR2 (germline): LNHDA, SQIVND (reference sequence). The CDR3 is 14 amino acids. Germline trimming cut 1 base from V and 1 base from J; bases unmatched to any gene: 0.

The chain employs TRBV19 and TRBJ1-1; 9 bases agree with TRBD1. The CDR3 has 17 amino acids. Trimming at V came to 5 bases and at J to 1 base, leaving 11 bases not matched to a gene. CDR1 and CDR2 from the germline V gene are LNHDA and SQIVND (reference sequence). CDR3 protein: CASSPMDRGRGNTEAFF. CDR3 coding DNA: TGTGCCAGTAGTCCGATGGACAGGGGACGTGGGAACACTGAAGCTTTCTTT.

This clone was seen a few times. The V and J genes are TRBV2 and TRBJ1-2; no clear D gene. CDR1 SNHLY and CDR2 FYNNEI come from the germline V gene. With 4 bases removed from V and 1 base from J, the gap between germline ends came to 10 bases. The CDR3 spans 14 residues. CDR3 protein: CASSVTPDNYGYTF. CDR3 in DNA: TGTGCCAGCAGTGTGACACCCGATAACTATGGCTACACCTTC. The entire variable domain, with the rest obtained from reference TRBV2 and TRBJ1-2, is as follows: EPEVTQTPSHQVTQMGQEVILRCVPISNHLYFYWYRQILGQKVEFLVSFYNNEISEKSEIFDDQFSVERPDGSNFTLKIRSTKLEDSAMYFCASSVTPDNYGYTFGSGTRLTVV.

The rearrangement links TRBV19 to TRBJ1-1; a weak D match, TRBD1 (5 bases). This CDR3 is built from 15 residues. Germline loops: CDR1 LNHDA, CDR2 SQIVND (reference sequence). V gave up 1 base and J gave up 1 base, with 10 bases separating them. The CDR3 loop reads CASSIAGGSNTEAFF. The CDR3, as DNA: TGTGCCAGTAGTATAGCCGGGGGATCGAACACTGAAGCTTTCTTT. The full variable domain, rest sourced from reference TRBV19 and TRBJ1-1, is DGGITQSPKYLFRKEGQNVTLSCEQNLNHDAMYWYRQDPGQGLRLIYYSQIVNDFQKGDIAEGYSVSREKKESFPLTVTSAQKNPTAFYLCASSIAGGSNTEAFFGQGTRLTVV.

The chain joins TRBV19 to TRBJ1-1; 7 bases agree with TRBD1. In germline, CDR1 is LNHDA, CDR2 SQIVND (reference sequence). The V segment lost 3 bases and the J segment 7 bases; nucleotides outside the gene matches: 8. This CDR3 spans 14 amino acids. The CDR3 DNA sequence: TGTGCCAGTAGTATGTTCCCAGGGGGTAATGAAGCTTTCTTT. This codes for CASSMFPGGNEAFF.

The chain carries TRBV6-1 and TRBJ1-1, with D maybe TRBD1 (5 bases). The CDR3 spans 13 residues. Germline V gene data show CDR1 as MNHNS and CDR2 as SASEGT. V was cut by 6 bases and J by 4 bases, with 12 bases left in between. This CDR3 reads CASRDGGSTEAFF. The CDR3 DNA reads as TGTGCCAGCAGGGATGGGGGGTCCACTGAAGCTTTCTTT.

The CDR3 region is CASSQDRTDSDTQYF. The CDR3 nucleotides are TGCGCCAGCAGCCAAGATCGGACGGACTCAGATACGCAGTATTTT. The rearrangement links TRBV4-3 to TRBJ2-3; D might be TRBD2 (5 bases). The V and J ends lost 0 bases and 4 bases respectively, with 11 bases between them. CDR3 length: 15 amino acids. Germline V gene sequence: CDR1 LGHNA, CDR2 YSLEER.

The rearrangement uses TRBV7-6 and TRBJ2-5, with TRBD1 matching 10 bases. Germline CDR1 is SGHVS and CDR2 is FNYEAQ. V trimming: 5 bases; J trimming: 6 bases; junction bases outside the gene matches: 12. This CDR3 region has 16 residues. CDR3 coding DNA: TGTGCCAGCAGCCCCCCGACAGGGGGCGAATGGAAGACCCAGTACTTC. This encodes CASSPPTGGEWKTQYF.

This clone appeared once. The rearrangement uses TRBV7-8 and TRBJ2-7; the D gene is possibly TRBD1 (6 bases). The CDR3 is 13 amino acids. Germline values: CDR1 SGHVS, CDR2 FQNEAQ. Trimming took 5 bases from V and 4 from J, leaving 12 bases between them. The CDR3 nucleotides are TGTGCCAGCAGCCTGAGACAGGTATACGAGCAGTACTTC. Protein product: CASSLRQVYEQYF.

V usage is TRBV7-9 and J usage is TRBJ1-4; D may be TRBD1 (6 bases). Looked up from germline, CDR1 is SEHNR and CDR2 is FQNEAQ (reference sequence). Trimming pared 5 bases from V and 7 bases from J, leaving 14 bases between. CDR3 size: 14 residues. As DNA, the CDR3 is TGTGCCAGCAGCCCGGACAGTCTGGGTGAAAAACTGTTTTTT. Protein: CASSPDSLGEKLFF.

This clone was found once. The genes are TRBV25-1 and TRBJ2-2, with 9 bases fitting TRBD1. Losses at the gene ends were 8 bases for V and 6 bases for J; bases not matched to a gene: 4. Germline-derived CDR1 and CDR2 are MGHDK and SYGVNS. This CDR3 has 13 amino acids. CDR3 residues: CASQGQGPGELFF. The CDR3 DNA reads TGTGCCAGCCAGGGACAGGGTCCCGGGGAGCTGTTTTTT.

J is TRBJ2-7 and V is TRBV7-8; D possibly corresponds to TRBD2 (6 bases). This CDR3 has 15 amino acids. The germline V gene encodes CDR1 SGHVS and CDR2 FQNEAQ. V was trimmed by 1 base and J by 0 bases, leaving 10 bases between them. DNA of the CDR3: TGTGCCAGCAGCTTAGGGGGGGTCCTCTCCTACGAGCAGTACTTC. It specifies CASSLGGVLSYEQYF.

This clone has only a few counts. CDR3 amino acids: CASRQGAVNTEAFF. CDR3 in DNA: TGTGCCAGCAGGCAGGGGGCGGTTAACACTGAAGCTTTCTTT. The chain couples TRBV2 to TRBJ1-1, with TRBD1 matching over 8 bases. Germline CDR1 SNHLY, CDR2 FYNNEI. Germline trimming cut 6 bases from V and 2 bases from J; bases unmatched to any gene: 5. The CDR3 extends over 14 amino acids.

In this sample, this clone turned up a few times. The CDR3 sequence: CASSSGLGGDTQYF. CDR3 bases: TGTGCCAGCAGCTCAGGACTCGGCGGGGATACGCAGTATTTT. The chain has TRBV5-6 and TRBJ2-3, with a possible D match to TRBD2 (5 bases). V was shortened by 3 bases and J by 6 bases, with 14 bases between the two germline ends. Per germline, CDR1 SGHDT and CDR2 YYEEEE. The CDR3 contains 14 residues.

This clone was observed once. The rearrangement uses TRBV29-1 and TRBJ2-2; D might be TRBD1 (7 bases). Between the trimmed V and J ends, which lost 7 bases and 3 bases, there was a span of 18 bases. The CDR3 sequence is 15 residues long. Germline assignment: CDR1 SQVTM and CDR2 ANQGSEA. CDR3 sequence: CSAGDREGYTGELFF. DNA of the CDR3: TGCAGCGCGGGAGACAGGGAAGGGTACACCGGGGAGCTGTTTTTT.

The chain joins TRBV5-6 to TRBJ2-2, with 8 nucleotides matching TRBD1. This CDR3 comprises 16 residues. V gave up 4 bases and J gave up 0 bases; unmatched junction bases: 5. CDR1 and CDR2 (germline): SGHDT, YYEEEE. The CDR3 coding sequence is TGTGCCAGCAGCGGTGGACAGGGAACGAACACCGGGGAGCTGTTTTTT. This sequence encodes CASSGGQGTNTGELFF.

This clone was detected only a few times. The CDR3 here is CASSLGVWAYNSPLHF. CDR3 bases: TGTGCCAGCAGTTTGGGAGTATGGGCATATAATTCACCCCTCCACTTT. This sequence joins TRBV27 and TRBJ1-6, with D unclear. The CDR3 runs 16 residues. CDR1 and CDR2 (germline): MNHEY, SMNVEV (reference sequence). Trimming removed 3 bases at V and 4 bases at J, with 13 bases between.

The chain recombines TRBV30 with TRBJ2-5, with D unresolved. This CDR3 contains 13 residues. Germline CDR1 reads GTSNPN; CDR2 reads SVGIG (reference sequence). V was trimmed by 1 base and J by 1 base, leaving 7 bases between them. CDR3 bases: TGTGCCTGGAGTGGGGCAGCCCAAGAGACCCAGTACTTC. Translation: CAWSGAAQETQYF.

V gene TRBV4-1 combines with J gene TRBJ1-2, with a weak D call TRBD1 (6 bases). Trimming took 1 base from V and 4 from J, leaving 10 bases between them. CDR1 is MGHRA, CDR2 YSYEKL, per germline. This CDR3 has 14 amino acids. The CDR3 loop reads CASSQGQVGYGYTF. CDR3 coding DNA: TGCGCCAGCAGCCAAGGACAGGTTGGCTATGGCTACACCTTC.